This T cell receptor beta chain is drawn from a study of cytomegalovirus exposure and HLA in healthy donors. Study summary: Most genotyped donors, 81% of more than 300, had Caucasian-associated genetic ancestry. Study-level results: Later analysis demonstrated an association between a missense DCLRE1C variant and TCR beta V- and J-gene trimming.

In the case of this clone: Its antigen is unidentified.

With 60 Vbeta and 13 Jbeta primers, the PCR was carried out. TCRdb keeps only in-frame clones here, not all; method: immunoSEQ multiplex PCR. The data show some 180,000 clones, with 81% seen just once and more than 3% held by the top ten. The TCR sequence derives from a man between 40 and 49 years old in good health and CMV-seropositive. The sequencing input was PBMCs.

DNA for the CDR3: TGCGCCAGCAGCCACTTGGGGACTAGCGGGAGGCTCACCTACAATGAGCAGTTCTTC. Amino acids: CASSHLGTSGRLTYNEQFF. The chain links TRBV4-1 to TRBJ2-1; TRBD2 matches 15 bases. CDR3 length equals 19 residues. Trimming removed 3 bases from V and 2 bases from J; junction bases left unmatched: 8. Germline-derived CDR1 and CDR2 are MGHRA and YSYEKL.